This T cell receptor (beta chain) comes out of a study of shared clonotypes between healthy human individuals. Repertoires were generated with immunoSEQ multiplex PCR, while TCRdb's copy carries only in-frame clones and drops some. This table has millions of clones, about 95% appearing once. The CDR3 totals 14 residues. CDR1 and CDR2 (germline): MNHNY, SVGAGI (reference sequence). V lost 8 bases, J lost 6 bases, and 11 bases stayed unmatched. Sequenced material: naive CD4+ T cells sorted from blood. Subset specified: CD45RA+ positively selected. The sequence came from a man younger than 35 in good health. The rearrangement links TRBV6-6 to TRBJ2-7; the match to TRBD1 covers 9 bases. The CDR3 here is CASGLTGGVPEQYF. The CDR3 nucleotides read TGTGCCAGCGGACTAACAGGGGGCGTTCCCGAGCAGTACTTC.